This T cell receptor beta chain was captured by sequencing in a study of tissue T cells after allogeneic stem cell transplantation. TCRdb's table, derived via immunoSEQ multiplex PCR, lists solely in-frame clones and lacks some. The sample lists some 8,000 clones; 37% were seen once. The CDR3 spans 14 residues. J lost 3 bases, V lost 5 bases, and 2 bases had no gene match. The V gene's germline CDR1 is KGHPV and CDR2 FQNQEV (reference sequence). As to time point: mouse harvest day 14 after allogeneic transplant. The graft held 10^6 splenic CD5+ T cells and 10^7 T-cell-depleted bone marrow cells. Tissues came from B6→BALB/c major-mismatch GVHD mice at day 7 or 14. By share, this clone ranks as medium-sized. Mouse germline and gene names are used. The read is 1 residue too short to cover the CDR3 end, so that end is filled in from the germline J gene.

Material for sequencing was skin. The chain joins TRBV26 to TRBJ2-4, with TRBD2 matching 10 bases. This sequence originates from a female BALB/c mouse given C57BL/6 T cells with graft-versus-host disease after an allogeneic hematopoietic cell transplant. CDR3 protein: CASSLDWGQNTLYF. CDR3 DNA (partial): TGTGCCAGCAGTTTGGACTGGGGGCAAAACACCTTGTAC.